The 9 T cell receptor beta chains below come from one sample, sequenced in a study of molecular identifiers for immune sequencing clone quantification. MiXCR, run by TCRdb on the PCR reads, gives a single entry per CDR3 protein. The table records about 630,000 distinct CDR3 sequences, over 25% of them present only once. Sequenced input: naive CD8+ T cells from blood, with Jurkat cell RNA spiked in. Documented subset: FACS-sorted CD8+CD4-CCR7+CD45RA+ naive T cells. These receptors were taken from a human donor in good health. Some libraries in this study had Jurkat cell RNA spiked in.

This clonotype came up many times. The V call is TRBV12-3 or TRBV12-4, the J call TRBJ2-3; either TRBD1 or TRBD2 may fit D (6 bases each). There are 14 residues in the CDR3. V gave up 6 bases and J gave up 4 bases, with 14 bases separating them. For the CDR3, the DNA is TGTGCCAGCAGCGCCGGGGGCCCCTCAGATACGCAGTATTTT. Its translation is CASSAGGPSDTQYF.

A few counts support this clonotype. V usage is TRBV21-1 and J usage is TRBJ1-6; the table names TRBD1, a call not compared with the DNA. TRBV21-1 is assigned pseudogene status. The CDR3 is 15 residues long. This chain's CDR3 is CASSIQGAAGSPLHF. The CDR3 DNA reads TGTGCCAGCAGCATACAGGGAGCAGCCGGTTCACCCCTCCACTTT.

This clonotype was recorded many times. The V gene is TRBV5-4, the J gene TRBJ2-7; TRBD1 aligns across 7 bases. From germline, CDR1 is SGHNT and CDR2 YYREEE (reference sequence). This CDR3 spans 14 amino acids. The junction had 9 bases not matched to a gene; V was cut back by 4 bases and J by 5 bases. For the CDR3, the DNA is TGTGCCAGCAGCCCGTTCGACAGGGTCGACGAGCAGTACTTC. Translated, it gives CASSPFDRVDEQYF.

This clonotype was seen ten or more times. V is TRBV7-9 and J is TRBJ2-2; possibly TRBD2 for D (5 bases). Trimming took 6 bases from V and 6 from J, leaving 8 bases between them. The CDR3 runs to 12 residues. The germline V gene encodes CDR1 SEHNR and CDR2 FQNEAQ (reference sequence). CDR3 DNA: TGTGCCAGCAGTTTGGAGGCCGGGGAGCTGTTTTTT. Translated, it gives CASSLEAGELFF. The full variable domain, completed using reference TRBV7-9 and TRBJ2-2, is DTGVSQNPRHKITKRGQNVTFRCDPISEHNRLYWYRQTLGQGPEFLTYFQNEAQLEKSRLLSDRFSAERPKGSFSTLEIQRTEQGDSAMYLCASSLEAGELFFGEGSRLTVL.

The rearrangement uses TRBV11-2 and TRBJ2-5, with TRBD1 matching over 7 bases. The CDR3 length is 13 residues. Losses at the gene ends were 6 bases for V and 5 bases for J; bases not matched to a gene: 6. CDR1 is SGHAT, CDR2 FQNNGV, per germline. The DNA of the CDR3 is TGTGCCAGCAGTAGGGGGCAGGGTGAGACCCAGTACTTC. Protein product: CASSRGQGETQYF.

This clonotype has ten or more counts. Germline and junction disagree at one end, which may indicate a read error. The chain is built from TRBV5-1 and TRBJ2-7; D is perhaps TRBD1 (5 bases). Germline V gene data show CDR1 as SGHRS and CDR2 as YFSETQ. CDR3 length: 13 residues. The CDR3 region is CASSLTESYEQYF. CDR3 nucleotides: TGTGCCAGCAGCTTGACAGAAAGCTACGAGCAGTACTTC.

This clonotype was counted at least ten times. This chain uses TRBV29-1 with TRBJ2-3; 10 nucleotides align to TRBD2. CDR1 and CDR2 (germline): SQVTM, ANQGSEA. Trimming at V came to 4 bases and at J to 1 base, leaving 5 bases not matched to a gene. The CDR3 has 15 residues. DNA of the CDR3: TGCAGCGTTGTACTAGCGGGGCTTCGCACAGATACGCAGTATTTT. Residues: CSVVLAGLRTDTQYF.

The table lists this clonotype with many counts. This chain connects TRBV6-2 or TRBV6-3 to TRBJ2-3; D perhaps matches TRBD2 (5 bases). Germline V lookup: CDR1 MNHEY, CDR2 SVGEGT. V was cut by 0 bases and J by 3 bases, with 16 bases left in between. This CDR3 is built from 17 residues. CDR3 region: CASSYSVEASSTDTQYF. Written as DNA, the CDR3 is TGTGCCAGCAGTTACTCGGTGGAGGCCAGCTCAACAGATACGCAGTATTTT.

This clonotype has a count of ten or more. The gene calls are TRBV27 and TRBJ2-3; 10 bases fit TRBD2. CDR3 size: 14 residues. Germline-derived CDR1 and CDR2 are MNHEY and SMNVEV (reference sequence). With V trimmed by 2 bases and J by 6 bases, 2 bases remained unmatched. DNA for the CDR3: TGTGCCAGCAGTTTACTAGCGGGGGCGGATACGCAGTATTTT. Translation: CASSLLAGADTQYF.